Listed here are 15 T cell receptor beta chains from one sample, sequenced in a study of T cell responses to AZD1222 COVID-19 vaccine. Method: immunoSEQ multiplex PCR; TCRdb's copy keeps in-frame clones and lacks some. The table has around 89,000 clones, approximately 84% seen once. Sequencing was performed on peripheral blood, taken on day 0 of AZD1222 vaccination. These receptors were taken from an adult in good health.

The chain carries TRBV2 and TRBJ2-2; 11 nucleotides agree with TRBD2. The CDR3 sequence is 15 residues long. Per germline, CDR1 SNHLY and CDR2 FYNNEI. V shed 5 bases, J shed 7 bases, and the junction held 6 bases outside the gene matches. The CDR3, as DNA: TGTGCCAGCAGTTTGACTAGCGGGACTGGCGGGGAGCTGTTTTTT. Residues: CASSLTSGTGGELFF. The complete variable domain, with remaining parts taken from reference TRBV2 and TRBJ2-2, reads EPEVTQTPSHQVTQMGQEVILRCVPISNHLYFYWYRQILGQKVEFLVSFYNNEISEKSEIFDDQFSVERPDGSNFTLKIRSTKLEDSAMYFCASSLTSGTGGELFFGEGSRLTVL.

The chain carries TRBV5-5 and TRBJ2-4; TRBD1 is a possible D gene (5 bases). Trimming left V 0 bases short and J 7 bases short, with 11 bases between. This CDR3 has 14 residues. From germline, CDR1 is SGHKS and CDR2 YYEKEE (reference sequence). CDR3 sequence reads: CASSLVGRANIQYF. The CDR3 coding sequence is TGTGCCAGCAGCTTGGTTGGCAGGGCCAACATTCAGTACTTC.

This chain uses TRBV10-2 with TRBJ2-7, with a possible D match to TRBD1 (5 bases). CDR3 length: 16 residues. The germline V gene has CDR1 WSHSY and CDR2 SAAADI. Trimming pared 4 bases from V and 1 base from J, leaving 17 bases between. CDR3 sequence reads: CASSAADTGFSYEQYF. The CDR3 DNA reads as TGCGCCAGCAGTGCCGCGGACACTGGATTTTCCTACGAGCAGTACTTC.

The rearrangement links TRBV7-2 to TRBJ1-1; D unresolved. The germline V gene has CDR1 SGHTA and CDR2 FQGNSA. There are 16 residues in the CDR3. Trimming took 0 bases from V and 2 from J, leaving 13 bases between them. The DNA of the CDR3 is TGTGCCAGCAGCTTAGCTGTTAATCAACTTAACACTGAAGCTTTCTTT. Amino acids: CASSLAVNQLNTEAFF.

This chain uses TRBV11-2 with TRBJ1-2; perhaps TRBD1 as D (5 bases). This CDR3 contains 15 residues. The germline V gene has CDR1 SGHAT and CDR2 FQNNGV. V dropped 0 bases and J dropped 1 base, with 9 bases sitting between them. CDR3 protein: CASSLEIDSNYGYTF. In DNA, the CDR3 is TGTGCCAGCAGCTTAGAAATTGACAGTAACTATGGCTACACCTTC.

This clone was picked up a small number of times. The chain has TRBV20-1 and TRBJ1-2; D call uncertain. CDR1 is DFQATT and CDR2 is SNEGSKA in the germline V gene (reference sequence). The length of the CDR3 is 13 residues. Deletions cut 3 bases from V and 0 bases from J, with 8 bases between. CDR3 coding DNA: TGCAGTGCTAGTATTCAGCCTAACTATGGCTACACCTTC. It yields the protein CSASIQPNYGYTF.

The chain has TRBV5-6 and TRBJ1-1; D is uncertain. The germline V gene has CDR1 SGHDT and CDR2 YYEEEE. Trimming took off 5 bases at V and 0 bases at J, with 5 bases between the two ends. CDR3 length: 12 residues. The CDR3 loop reads CASSRMNTEAFF. CDR3 nucleotides: TGTGCCAGCAGTAGGATGAACACTGAAGCTTTCTTT.

The chain has TRBV6-5 and TRBJ1-1, with a weak D call TRBD1 (5 bases). Per germline, CDR1 MNHEY and CDR2 SVGAGI. This CDR3 is 12 amino acids long. V was pared by 0 bases and J by 8 bases, with 7 bases between. Here the CDR3 DNA reads TGTGCCAGCAGTTACTCGGCAGGGGAAGCTTTCTTT. It specifies CASSYSAGEAFF.

The chain employs TRBV7-2 and TRBJ1-3; D is undetermined. The CDR3 spans 15 residues. Per germline, CDR1 SGHTA and CDR2 FQGNSA. V lost 2 bases and J 4 bases, leaving 12 bases between the germline ends. Here the CDR3 DNA reads TGTGCCAGCAGCTTATCGGTGGGTGGAGGAAACACCATATATTTT. Protein sequence: CASSLSVGGGNTIYF.

CDR3 protein: CSVTGTPSSGNTIYF. The CDR3 region has the DNA TGCAGCGTAACCGGGACACCCAGCTCTGGAAACACCATATATTTT. The chain has TRBV29-1 and TRBJ1-3; D is perhaps TRBD1 (6 bases). This CDR3 spans 15 amino acids. Germline V lookup: CDR1 SQVTM, CDR2 ANQGSEA. Trimming pared 6 bases from V and 0 bases from J, leaving 15 bases between.

This clone was counted once. The chain employs TRBV7-9 and TRBJ2-5; TRBD2 matches at 12 bases. The CDR3 spans 15 residues. V lost 5 bases to trimming and J lost 1 base; unmatched junction nucleotides: 2. CDR1 and CDR2 from the germline V gene are SEHNR and FQNEAQ (reference sequence). The CDR3 loop is CASSPSGGVQETQYF. The CDR3, as DNA: TGTGCCAGCAGCCCTAGCGGGGGGGTCCAAGAGACCCAGTACTTC.

This chain joins TRBV25-1 and TRBJ2-7; tentative D call: TRBD1 (5 bases). Germline values: CDR1 MGHDK, CDR2 SYGVNS. CDR3 length equals 16 residues. The germline V and J ends were trimmed by 3 bases and 1 base, with 16 bases remaining between them. The CDR3 sequence: CASSDSVTGFSYEQYF. CDR3 DNA sequence: TGTGCCAGCAGTGATTCAGTTACAGGTTTTTCCTACGAGCAGTACTTC.

The chain uses TRBV11-1 and TRBJ2-7, with a possible D match to TRBD1 (5 bases). In germline, CDR1 is SGHAT, CDR2 FQDESV (reference sequence). Trimming took off 2 bases at V and 3 bases at J, with 11 bases between the two ends. The CDR3 length is 14 residues. The CDR3 nucleotides read TGTGCCAGCAGCTTAACAGGACCTTACTACGAGCAGTACTTC. It yields the protein CASSLTGPYYEQYF.

The V and J genes are TRBV5-1 and TRBJ2-1, with 9 bases identical to TRBD2. CDR3 length equals 16 residues. Germline trimming cut 6 bases from V and 4 bases from J; bases unmatched to any gene: 11. Germline V gene lookup returns CDR1 SGHRS and CDR2 YFSETQ. The CDR3 DNA follows: TGCGCCAGCACTGCAATAGCGGGAGCCCCTTACAATGAGCAGTTCTTC. Its translation: CASTAIAGAPYNEQFF.

The chain is built from TRBV19 and TRBJ1-6; 7 bases map to TRBD1. Germline CDR1 LNHDA, CDR2 SQIVND (reference sequence). J lost 9 bases, V lost 6 bases, and 11 bases had no gene match. The CDR3 contains 15 residues. CDR3 residues: CASSLPGTAGSPLHF. CDR3 in DNA: TGTGCCAGTAGCCTCCCCGGGACAGCGGGTTCACCCCTCCACTTT.